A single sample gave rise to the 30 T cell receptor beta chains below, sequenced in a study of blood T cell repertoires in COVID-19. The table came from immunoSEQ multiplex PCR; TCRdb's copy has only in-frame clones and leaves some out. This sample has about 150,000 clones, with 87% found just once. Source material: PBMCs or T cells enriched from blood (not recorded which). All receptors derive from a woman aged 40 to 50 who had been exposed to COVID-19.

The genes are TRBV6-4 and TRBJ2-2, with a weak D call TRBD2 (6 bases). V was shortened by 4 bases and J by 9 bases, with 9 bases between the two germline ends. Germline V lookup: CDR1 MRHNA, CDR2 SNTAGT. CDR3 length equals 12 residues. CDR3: CASSGGTRELFF. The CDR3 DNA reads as TGTGCCAGCAGTGGCGGGACCCGGGAGCTGTTTTTT.

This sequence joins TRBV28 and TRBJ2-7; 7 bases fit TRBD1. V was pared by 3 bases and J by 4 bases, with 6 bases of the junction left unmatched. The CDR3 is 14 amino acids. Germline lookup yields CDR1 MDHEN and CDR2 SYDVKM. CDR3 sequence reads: CASSFQGVGYEQYF. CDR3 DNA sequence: TGTGCCAGCAGTTTCCAGGGGGTGGGTTACGAGCAGTACTTC.

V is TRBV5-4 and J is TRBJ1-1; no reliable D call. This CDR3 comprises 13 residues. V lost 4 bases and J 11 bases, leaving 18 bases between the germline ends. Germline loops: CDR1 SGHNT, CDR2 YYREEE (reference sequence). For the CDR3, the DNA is TGTGCCAGCAGCACGAATGTAGACCGCGGGGCTTTCTTT. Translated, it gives CASSTNVDRGAFF.

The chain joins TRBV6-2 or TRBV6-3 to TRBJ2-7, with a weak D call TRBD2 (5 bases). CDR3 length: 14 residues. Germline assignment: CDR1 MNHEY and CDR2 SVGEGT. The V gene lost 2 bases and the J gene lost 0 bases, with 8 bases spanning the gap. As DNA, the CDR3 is TGTGCCAGCAGTTACAGTGCGGGCTCCTACGAGCAGTACTTC. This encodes CASSYSAGSYEQYF.

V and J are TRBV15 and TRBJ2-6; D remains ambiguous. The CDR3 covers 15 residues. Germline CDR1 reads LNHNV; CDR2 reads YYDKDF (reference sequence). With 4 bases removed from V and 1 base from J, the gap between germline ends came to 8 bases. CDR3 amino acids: CATSIENSGANVLTF. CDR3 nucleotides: TGTGCCACCAGCATTGAGAATTCTGGGGCCAACGTCCTGACTTTC.

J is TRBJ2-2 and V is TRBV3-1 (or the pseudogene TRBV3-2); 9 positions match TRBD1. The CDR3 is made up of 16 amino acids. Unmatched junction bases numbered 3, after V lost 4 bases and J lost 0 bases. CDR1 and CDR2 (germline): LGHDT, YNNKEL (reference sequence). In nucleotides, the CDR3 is TGTGCCAGCAGCCCCTGGACAGGGGCGAACACCGGGGAGCTGTTTTTT. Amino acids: CASSPWTGANTGELFF.

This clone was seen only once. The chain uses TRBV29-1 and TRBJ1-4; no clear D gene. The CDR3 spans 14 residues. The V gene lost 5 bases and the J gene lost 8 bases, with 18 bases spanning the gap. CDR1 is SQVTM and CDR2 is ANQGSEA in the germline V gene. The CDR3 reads CSVQRENEGEKLFF. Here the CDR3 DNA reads TGCAGCGTTCAGAGGGAGAATGAGGGAGAAAAACTGTTTTTT.

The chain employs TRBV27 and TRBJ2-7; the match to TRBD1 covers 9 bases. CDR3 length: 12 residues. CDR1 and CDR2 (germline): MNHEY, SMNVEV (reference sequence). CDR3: CAIGDRVGEQYF. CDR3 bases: TGTGCGATCGGGGACAGGGTGGGCGAGCAGTACTTC.

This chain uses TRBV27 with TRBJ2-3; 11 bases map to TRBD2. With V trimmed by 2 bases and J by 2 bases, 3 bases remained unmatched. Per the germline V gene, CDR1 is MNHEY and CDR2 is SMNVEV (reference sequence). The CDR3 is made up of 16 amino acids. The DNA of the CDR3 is TGTGCCAGCAGTTTAATTAGCGGGAGGGCCACAGATACGCAGTATTTT. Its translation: CASSLISGRATDTQYF.

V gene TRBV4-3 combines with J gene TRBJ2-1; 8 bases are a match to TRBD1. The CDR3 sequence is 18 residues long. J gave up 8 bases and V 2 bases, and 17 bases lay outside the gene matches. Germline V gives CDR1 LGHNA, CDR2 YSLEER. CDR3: CASSQKPQTGAVGDEQFF. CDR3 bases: TGCGCCAGCAGCCAAAAACCCCAGACAGGGGCAGTAGGTGATGAGCAGTTCTTC.

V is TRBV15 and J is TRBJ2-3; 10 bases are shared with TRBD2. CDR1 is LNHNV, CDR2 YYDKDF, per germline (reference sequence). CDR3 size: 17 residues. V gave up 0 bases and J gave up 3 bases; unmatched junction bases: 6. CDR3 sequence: CATSRDRGLAPTDTQYF. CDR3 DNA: TGTGCCACCAGCAGAGATAGGGGACTAGCGCCTACAGATACGCAGTATTTT.

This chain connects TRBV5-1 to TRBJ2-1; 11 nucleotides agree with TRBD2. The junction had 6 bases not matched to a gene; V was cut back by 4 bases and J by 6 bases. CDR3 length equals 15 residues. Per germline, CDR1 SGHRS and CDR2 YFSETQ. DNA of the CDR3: TGCGCCAGCAGCCAGACTAGCGGGGTGTCCAATGAGCAGTTCTTC. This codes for CASSQTSGVSNEQFF.

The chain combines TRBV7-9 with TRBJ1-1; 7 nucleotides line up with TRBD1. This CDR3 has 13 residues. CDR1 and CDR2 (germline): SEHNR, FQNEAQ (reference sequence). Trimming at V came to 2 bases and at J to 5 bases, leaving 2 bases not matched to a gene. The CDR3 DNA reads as TGTGCCAGCAGCTTAACAGGGGAGACTGAAGCTTTCTTT. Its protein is CASSLTGETEAFF.

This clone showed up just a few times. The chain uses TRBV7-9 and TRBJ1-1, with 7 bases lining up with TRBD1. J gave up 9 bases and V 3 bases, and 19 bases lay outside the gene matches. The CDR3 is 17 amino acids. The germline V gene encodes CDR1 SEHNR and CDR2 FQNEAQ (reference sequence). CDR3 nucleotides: TGTGCCAGCAGCTTCTGGTTGAATCGCGACAGGGCGCCCCAAGCTTTCTTT. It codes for CASSFWLNRDRAPQAFF. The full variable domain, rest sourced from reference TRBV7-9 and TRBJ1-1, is DTGVSQNPRHKITKRGQNVTFRCDPISEHNRLYWYRQTLGQGPEFLTYFQNEAQLEKSRLLSDRFSAERPKGSFSTLEIQRTEQGDSAMYLCASSFWLNRDRAPQAFFGQGTRLTVV.

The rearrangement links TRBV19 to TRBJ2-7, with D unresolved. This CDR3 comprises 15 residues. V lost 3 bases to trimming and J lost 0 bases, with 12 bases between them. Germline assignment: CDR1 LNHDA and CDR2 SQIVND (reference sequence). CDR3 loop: CASSMGVRSSYEQYF. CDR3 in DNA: TGTGCCAGTAGTATGGGTGTGAGGTCCTCCTACGAGCAGTACTTC.

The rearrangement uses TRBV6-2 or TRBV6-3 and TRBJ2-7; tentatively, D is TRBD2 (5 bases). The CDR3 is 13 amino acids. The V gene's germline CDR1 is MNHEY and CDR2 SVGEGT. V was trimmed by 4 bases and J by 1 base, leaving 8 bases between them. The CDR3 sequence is CASSWGESYEQYF. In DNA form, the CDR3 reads TGTGCCAGCAGTTGGGGAGAGTCCTACGAGCAGTACTTC.

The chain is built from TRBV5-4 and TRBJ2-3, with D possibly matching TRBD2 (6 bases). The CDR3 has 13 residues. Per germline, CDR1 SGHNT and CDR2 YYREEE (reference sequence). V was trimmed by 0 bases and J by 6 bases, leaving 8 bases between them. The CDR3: CASSLAAGDTQYF. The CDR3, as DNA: TGTGCCAGCAGCTTGGCAGCGGGTGATACGCAGTATTTT.

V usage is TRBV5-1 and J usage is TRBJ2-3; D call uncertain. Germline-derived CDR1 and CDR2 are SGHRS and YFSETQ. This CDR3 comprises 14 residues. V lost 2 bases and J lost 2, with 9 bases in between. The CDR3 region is CASSFEASTDTQYF. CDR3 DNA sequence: TGCGCCAGCAGCTTTGAAGCTTCCACAGATACGCAGTATTTT.

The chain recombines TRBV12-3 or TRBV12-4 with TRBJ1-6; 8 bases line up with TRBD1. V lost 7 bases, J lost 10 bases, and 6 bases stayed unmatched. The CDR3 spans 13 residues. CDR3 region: CASTGQGLSPLHF. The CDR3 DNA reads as TGTGCCAGCACAGGACAGGGTTTGTCACCCCTCCACTTT.

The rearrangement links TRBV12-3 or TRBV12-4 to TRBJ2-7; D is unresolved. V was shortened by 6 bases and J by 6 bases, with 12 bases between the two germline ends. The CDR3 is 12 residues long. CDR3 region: CASSITSTEQYF. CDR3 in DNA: TGTGCCAGCAGCATCACAAGTACCGAGCAGTACTTC.

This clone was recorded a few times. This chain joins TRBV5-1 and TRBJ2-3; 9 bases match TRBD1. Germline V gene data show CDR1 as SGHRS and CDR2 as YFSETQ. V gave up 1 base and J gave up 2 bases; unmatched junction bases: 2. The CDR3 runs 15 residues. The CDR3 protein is CASSLRDRVTDTQYF. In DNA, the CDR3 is TGCGCCAGCAGCTTGAGGGACAGGGTCACAGATACGCAGTATTTT.

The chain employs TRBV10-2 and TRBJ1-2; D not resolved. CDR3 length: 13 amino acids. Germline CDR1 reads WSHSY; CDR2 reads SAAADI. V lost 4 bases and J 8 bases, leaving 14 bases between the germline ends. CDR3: CASSANGREGYTF. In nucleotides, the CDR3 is TGCGCCAGCAGTGCAAACGGACGGGAGGGCTACACCTTC.

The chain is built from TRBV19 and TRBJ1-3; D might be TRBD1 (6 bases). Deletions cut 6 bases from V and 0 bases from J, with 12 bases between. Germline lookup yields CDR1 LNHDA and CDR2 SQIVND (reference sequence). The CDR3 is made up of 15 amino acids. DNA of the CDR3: TGTGCCAGTAGCCTAGGACAGCACTCTGGAAACACCATATATTTT. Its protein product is CASSLGQHSGNTIYF.

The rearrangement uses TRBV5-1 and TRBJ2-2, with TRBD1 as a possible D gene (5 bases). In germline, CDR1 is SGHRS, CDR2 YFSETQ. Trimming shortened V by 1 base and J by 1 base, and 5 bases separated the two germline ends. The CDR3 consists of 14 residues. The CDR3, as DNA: TGCGCCAGCAGCTTGCAGGGGAACACCGGGGAGCTGTTTTTT. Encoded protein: CASSLQGNTGELFF. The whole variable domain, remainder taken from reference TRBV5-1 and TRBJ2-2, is KAGVTQTPRYLIKTRGQQVTLSCSPISGHRSVSWYQQTPGQGLQFLFEYFSETQRNKGNFPGRFSGRQFSNSRSEMNVSTLELGDSALYLCASSLQGNTGELFFGEGSRLTVL.

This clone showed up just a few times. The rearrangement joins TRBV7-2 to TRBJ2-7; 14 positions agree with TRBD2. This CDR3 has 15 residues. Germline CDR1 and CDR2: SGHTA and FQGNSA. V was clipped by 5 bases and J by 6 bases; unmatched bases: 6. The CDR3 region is CASSPTSGGGGEQYF. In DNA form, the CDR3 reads TGTGCCAGCAGCCCGACTAGCGGGGGGGGCGGCGAGCAGTACTTC.

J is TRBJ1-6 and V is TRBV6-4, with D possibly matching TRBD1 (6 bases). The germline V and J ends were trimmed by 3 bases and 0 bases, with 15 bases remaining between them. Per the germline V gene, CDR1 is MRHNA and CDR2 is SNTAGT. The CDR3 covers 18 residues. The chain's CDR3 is CASSERDIPYSYNSPLHF. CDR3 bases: TGTGCCAGCAGTGAACGGGACATACCTTACTCCTATAATTCACCCCTCCACTTT.

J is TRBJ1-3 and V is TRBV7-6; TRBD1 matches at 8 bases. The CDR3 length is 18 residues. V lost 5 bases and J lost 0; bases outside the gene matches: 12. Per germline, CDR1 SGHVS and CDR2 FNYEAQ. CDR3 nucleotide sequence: TGTGCCAGCAGCCTTACCTTGGGACAGGTAGCCTCTGGAAACACCATATATTTT. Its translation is CASSLTLGQVASGNTIYF.

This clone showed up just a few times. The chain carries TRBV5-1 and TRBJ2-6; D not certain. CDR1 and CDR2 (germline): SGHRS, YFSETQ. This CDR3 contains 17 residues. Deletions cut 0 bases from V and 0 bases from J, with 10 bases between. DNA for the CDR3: TGCGCCAGCAGCTTGGAAAGATGGGCCTCTGGGGCCAACGTCCTGACTTTC. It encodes CASSLERWASGANVLTF.

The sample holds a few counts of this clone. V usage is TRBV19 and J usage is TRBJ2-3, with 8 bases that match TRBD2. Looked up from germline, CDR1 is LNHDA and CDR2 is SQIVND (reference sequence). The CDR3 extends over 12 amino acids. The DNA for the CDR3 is TGTGCTTCGGGGGGGCGCACAGATACGCAGTATTTT. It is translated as CASGGRTDTQYF.

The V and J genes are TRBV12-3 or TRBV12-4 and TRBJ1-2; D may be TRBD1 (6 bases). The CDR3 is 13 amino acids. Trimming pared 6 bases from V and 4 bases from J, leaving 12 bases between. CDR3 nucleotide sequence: TGTGCCAGCAGCAAACAGGGAGTCTATGGCTACACCTTC. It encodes CASSKQGVYGYTF.